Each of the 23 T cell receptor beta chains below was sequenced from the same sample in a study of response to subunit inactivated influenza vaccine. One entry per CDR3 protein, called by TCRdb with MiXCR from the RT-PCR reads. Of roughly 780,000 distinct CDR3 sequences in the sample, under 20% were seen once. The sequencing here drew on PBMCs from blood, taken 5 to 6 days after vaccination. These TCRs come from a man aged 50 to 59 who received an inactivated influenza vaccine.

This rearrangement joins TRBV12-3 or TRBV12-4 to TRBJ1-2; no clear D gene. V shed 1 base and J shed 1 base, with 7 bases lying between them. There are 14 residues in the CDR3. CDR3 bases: TGTGCCAGCAGTTTAGTCCTGGATAACTATGGCTACACCTTC. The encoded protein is CASSLVLDNYGYTF.

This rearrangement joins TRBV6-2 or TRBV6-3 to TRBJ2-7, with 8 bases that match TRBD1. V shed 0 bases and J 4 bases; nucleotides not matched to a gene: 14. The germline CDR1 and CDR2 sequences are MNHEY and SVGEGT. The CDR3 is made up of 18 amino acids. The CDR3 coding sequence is TGTGCCAGCAGTTACTCCAAGGGCCGTACAGGGGGTCTGTACGAGCAGTACTTC. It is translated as CASSYSKGRTGGLYEQYF.

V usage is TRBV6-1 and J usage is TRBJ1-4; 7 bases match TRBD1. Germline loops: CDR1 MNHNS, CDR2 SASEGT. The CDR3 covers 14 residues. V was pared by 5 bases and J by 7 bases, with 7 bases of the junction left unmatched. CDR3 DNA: TGTGCCAGCAGTCCTAGACAGGGTGTTGAAAAACTGTTTTTT. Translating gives CASSPRQGVEKLFF.

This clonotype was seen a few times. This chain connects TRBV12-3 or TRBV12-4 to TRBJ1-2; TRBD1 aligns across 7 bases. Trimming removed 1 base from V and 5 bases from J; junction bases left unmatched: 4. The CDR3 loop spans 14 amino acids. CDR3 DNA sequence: TGTGCCAGCAGTTTAGAGGGGGCGATTTATGGCTACACCTTC. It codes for CASSLEGAIYGYTF.

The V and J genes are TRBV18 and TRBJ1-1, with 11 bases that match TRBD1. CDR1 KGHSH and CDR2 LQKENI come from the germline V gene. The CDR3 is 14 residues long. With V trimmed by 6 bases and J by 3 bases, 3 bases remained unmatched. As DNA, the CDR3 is TGTGCCAGCTCGGGACAGGGGGGACACACTGAAGCTTTCTTT. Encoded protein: CASSGQGGHTEAFF.

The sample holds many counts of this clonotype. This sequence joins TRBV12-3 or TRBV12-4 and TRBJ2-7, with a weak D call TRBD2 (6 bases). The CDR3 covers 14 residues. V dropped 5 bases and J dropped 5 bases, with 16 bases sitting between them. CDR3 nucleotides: TGTGCCAGCAGTCAAGGGACTCGGACTAACGAGCAGTACTTC. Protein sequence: CASSQGTRTNEQYF.

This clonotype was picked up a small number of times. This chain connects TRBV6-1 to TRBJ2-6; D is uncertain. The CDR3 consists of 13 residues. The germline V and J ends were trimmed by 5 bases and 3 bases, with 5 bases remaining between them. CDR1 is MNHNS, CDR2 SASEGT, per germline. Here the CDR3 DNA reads TGTGCCAGCAGTCCTGTTGGGGCCAACGTCCTGACTTTC. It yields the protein CASSPVGANVLTF.

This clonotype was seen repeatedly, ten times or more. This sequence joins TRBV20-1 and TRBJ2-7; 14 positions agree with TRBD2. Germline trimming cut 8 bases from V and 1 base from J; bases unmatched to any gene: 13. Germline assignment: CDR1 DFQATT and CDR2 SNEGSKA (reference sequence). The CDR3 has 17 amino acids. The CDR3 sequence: CSIYPGLAGEVSYEQYF. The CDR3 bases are TGCAGTATCTACCCGGGACTAGCGGGAGAAGTTTCCTACGAGCAGTACTTC.

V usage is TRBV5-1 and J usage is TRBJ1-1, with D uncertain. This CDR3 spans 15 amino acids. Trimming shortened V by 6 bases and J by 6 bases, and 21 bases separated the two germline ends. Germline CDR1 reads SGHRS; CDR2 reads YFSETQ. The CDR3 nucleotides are TGCGCCAGCAACTTAGAGGGCCTGAAGGGCGCTGAAGCTTTCTTT. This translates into CASNLEGLKGAEAFF.

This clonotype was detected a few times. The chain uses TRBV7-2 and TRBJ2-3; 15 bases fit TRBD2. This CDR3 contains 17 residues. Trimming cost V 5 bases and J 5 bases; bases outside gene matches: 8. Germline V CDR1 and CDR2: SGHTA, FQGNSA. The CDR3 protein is CASSPNGLAGGVDTQYF. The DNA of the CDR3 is TGTGCCAGCAGCCCTAACGGACTAGCGGGAGGGGTAGATACGCAGTATTTT.

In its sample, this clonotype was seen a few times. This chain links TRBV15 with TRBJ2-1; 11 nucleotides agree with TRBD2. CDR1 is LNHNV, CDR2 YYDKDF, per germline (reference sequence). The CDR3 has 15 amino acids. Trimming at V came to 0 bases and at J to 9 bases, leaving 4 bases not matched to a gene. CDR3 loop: CATSRDLGLAGEQFF. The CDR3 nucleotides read TGTGCCACCAGCAGAGACCTTGGACTAGCGGGTGAGCAGTTCTTC.

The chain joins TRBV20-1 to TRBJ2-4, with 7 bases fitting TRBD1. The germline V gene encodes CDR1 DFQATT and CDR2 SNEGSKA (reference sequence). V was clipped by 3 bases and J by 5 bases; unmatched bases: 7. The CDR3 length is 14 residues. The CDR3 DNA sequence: TGCAGTGCTAGCCAAGGGACAGACCAAAACATTCAGTACTTC. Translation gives CSASQGTDQNIQYF.

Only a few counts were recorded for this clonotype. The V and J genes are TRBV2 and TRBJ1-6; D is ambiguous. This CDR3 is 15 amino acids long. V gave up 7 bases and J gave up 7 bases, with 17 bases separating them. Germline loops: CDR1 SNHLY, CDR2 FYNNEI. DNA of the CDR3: TGTGCCAGCACGACCGTCAAGGCTGGGAATTCACCCCTCCACTTT. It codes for CASTTVKAGNSPLHF. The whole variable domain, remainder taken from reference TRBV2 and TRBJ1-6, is EPEVTQTPSHQVTQMGQEVILRCVPISNHLYFYWYRQILGQKVEFLVSFYNNEISEKSEIFDDQFSVERPDGSNFTLKIRSTKLEDSAMYFCASTTVKAGNSPLHFGNGTRLTVT.

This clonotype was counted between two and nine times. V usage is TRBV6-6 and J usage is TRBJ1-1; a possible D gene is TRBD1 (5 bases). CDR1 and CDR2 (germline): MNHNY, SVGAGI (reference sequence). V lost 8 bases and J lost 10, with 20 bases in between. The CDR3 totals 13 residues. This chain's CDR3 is CASQWGQVGGAFF. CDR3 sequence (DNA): TGTGCCAGCCAATGGGGCCAGGTTGGGGGAGCTTTCTTT.

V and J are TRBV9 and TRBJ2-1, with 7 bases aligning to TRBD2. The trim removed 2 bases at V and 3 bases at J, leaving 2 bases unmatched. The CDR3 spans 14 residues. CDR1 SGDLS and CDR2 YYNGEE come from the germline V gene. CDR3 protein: CASSVASGYNEQFF. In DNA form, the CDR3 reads TGTGCCAGCAGCGTGGCTAGCGGCTACAATGAGCAGTTCTTC.

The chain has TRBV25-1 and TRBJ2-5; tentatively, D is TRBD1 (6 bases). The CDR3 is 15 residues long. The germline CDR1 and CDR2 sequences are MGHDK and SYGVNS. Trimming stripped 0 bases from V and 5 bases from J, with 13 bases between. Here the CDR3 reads CASSEYIGGRETQYF. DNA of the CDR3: TGTGCCAGCAGTGAATATATAGGGGGACGGGAGACCCAGTACTTC.

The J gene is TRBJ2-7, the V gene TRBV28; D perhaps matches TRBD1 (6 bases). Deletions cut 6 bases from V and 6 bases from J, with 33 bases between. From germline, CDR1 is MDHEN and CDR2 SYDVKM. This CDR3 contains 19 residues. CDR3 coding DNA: TGTGCCAGCAGCCCCCGTATCCGGACAGTAAGGGTAGCGTCGGTCGAGCAGTACTTC. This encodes CASSPRIRTVRVASVEQYF.

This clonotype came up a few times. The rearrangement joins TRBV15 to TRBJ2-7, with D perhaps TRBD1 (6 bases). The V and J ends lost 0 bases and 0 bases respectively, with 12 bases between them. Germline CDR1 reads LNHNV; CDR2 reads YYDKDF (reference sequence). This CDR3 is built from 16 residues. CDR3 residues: CATSRDQTGSSYEQYF. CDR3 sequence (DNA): TGTGCCACCAGCAGAGATCAAACAGGGTCCTCCTACGAGCAGTACTTC.

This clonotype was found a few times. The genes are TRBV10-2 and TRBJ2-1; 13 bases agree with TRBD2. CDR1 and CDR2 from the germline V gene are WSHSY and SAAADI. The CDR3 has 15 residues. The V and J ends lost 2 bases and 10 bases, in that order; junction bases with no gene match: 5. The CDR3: CASSETSGGASEQFF. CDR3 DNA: TGCGCCAGCAGTGAGACTAGCGGGGGGGCCAGCGAGCAGTTCTTC.

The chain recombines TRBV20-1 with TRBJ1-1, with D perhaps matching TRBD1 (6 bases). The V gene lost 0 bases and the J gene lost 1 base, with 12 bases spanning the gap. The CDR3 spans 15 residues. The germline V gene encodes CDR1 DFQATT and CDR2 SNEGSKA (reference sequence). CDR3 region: CSARDGGGANTEAFF. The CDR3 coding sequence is TGCAGTGCTAGAGATGGTGGGGGGGCGAACACTGAAGCTTTCTTT.

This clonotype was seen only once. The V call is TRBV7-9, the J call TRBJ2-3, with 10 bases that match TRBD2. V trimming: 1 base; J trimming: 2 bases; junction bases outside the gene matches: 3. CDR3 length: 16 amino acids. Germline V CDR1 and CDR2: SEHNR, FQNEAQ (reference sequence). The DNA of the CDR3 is TGTGCCAGCAGCTTAGAGCTAGCGGGGGCCACAGATACGCAGTATTTT. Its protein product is CASSLELAGATDTQYF.

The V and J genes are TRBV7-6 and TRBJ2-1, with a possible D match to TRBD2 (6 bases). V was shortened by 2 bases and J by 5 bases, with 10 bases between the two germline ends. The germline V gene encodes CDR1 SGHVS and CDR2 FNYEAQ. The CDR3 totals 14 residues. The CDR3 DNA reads TGTGCCAGCAGCTTAACGCGGGACCACAATGAGCAGTTCTTC. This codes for CASSLTRDHNEQFF.

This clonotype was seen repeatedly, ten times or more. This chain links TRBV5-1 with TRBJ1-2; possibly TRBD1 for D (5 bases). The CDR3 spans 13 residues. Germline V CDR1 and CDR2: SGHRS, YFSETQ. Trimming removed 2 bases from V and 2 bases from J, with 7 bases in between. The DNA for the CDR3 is TGCGCCAGCAGCTTCGCAGGGAACTATGGCTACACCTTC. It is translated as CASSFAGNYGYTF.